This is a list of T cell receptor beta chains from one sample in a study of cytomegalovirus exposure and HLA in healthy donors. The assay was immunoSEQ multiplex PCR, and TCRdb's table has in-frame clones only and misses some. The repertoire table contains 75,000 to 95,000 clones. The sequenced sample consisted of PBMCs. These receptors were collected from a woman between 55 and 75 years old in good health and CMV-seronegative. The CDR3 runs from the conserved cysteine through the conserved F or W. Fields, in order: D gene, V gene, J gene, CDR3 DNA, CDR3 protein. A D gene is named only where the DNA matches it firmly.

TRBD2	TRBV9	TRBJ2-1	TGTGCCAGCAGCGGACGGACTAGCGGAAACAATGAGCAGTTCTTC	CASSGRTSGNNEQFF
-	TRBV28	TRBJ2-4	TGTGCCAGCACCACGTCCGGGATAGGGCAGCGCATTCAGTACTTC	CASTTSGIGQRIQYF
TRBD1	TRBV4-3	TRBJ2-5	TGCGCCAGCAGCCAAGAAAGGGGACAGGGGAGGATCCAGTACTTC	CASSQERGQGRIQYF
TRBD2	TRBV6-5	TRBJ2-7	TGTGCCAGCAGTCAAGGACTAGCGGGAACCTACGAGCAGTACTTC	CASSQGLAGTYEQYF
-	TRBV5-1	TRBJ2-1	TGCGCCAGCAGCTTGACCGGGACTGACTACAATGAGCAGTTCTTC	CASSLTGTDYNEQFF
TRBD2	TRBV4-1	TRBJ2-2	TGCGCCAGCAGCCAAGATAGGACTAGCGGCCTCATCGGGCTGTTTTTT	CASSQDRTSGLIGLFF
TRBD2	TRBV6-6	TRBJ2-7	TGTGCCAGCAGTTCCCAGACTAGCGAAGAGCAGTACTTC	CASSSQTSEEQYF
TRBD1	TRBV7-2	TRBJ2-2	TGTGCCAGCAGCTTAGAACTCCAGGGGGCCGGGGAGCTGTTTTTT	CASSLELQGAGELFF
-	TRBV2	TRBJ2-5	TGTGCCAGCAGAATTGCAGCGGGTCCCGGAGAGACCCAGTACTTC	CASRIAAGPGETQYF
-	TRBV5-1	TRBJ2-5	TGCGCCAGCAGCCCTACCTTGGGAGCAGGGACCCAGTACTTC	CASSPTLGAGTQYF
-	TRBV4-3	TRBJ2-7	TGCGCCAGCAGCCGGCGGACTGACTACGAGCAGTACTTC	CASSRRTDYEQYF
TRBD2	TRBV4-1	TRBJ2-5	TGCGCCAGCAGCCGAAAAGCCGACGGGAGGGATCAACTGGAGACCCAGTACTTC	CASSRKADGRDQLETQYF
TRBD1	TRBV6-5	TRBJ2-2	TGTGCCAGCAGTTACTCCGGGACAGGACACACCGGGGAGCTGTTTTTT	CASSYSGTGHTGELFF
-	TRBV7-2	TRBJ2-1	TGTGCCAGCAGCTTAGTGTGGAGCTCCTACAATGAGCAGTTCTTC	CASSLVWSSYNEQFF
TRBD1	TRBV7-2	TRBJ2-7	TGTGCCAGCAGCGCACAGGGGGTCCCCTACGAGCAGTACTTC	CASSAQGVPYEQYF
-	TRBV6-1	TRBJ1-1	TGTGCCAACCGACAGGCTGACGCGAACACTGAAGCTTTCTTT	CANRQADANTEAFF
-	TRBV5-1	TRBJ1-3	TGCGCCGGCAGCTTGGCACTGTCCCCCACGGGAAACACCATATATTTT	CAGSLALSPTGNTIYF
-	TRBV28	TRBJ1-2	TGTGCCAGCAGTTCGTCGGACATCTGGAATGGCTACACCTTC	CASSSSDIWNGYTF
TRBD2	TRBV2	TRBJ2-1	TGTGCCAGCAGCCCAACTAGCGGGGACTACAATGAGCAGTTCTTC	CASSPTSGDYNEQFF